The 8 T cell receptor beta chains below all came from one sample that was sequenced in a study of blood T cell repertoires in COVID-19. This table comes from immunoSEQ multiplex PCR, and its TCRdb copy is limited to in-frame clones, with some not included. The sample gives under 200,000 clones, approximately 81% of which show up once; around 5.2% is in the top ten. Sequencing input: peripheral blood. These receptors were obtained from an elderly woman with acute or convalescent COVID-19.

The rearrangement uses TRBV7-9 and TRBJ2-1; weak D call: TRBD1 (6 bases). The ends were cut back, 3 bases at V and 8 bases at J, with 17 bases in the middle. Germline V gene data show CDR1 as SEHNR and CDR2 as FQNEAQ (reference sequence). CDR3 size: 15 residues. CDR3 region: CASSLRATTGYEQFF. CDR3 in DNA: TGTGCCAGCAGCTTGCGGGCCACGACAGGATATGAGCAGTTCTTC.

This chain connects TRBV15 to TRBJ1-5; 8 bases agree with TRBD1. The CDR3 extends over 16 amino acids. V was pared by 3 bases and J by 3 bases, with 7 bases of the junction left unmatched. The germline gives CDR1 LNHNV, CDR2 YYDKDF (reference sequence). DNA for the CDR3: TGTGCCACCAGCAGTAGACAGGGGCCCACCAATCAGCCCCAGCATTTT. Its protein product is CATSSRQGPTNQPQHF.

The chain links TRBV6-2 or TRBV6-3 to TRBJ1-2, with 12 bases identical to TRBD1. CDR3 length equals 16 residues. Trimming removed 6 bases from V and 6 bases from J; junction bases left unmatched: 11. From germline, CDR1 is MNHEY and CDR2 SVGEGT. The DNA for the CDR3 is TGTGCCAGCAGCCGGGACAGGGGGCGACCTCCCCATGGCTACACCTTC. It yields the protein CASSRDRGRPPHGYTF.

The rearrangement links TRBV10-3 to TRBJ1-1; D is undetermined. Germline assignment: CDR1 ENHRY and CDR2 SYGVKD. V was trimmed by 0 bases and J by 9 bases, leaving 8 bases between them. The CDR3 has 12 amino acids. The CDR3 coding sequence is TGTGCCATCAGTGAGTCAAGCTCTCAAGCTTTCTTT. It translates to CAISESSSQAFF.

The V gene is TRBV30, the J gene TRBJ1-2; D might be TRBD1 (5 bases). Germline assignment: CDR1 GTSNPN and CDR2 SVGIG (reference sequence). V gave up 2 bases and J gave up 0 bases, with 16 bases separating them. This CDR3 contains 16 residues. The CDR3 DNA reads as TGTGCCTGGAGTAAGGCAGGGATGGAAGCTAACTATGGCTACACCTTC. The encoded protein is CAWSKAGMEANYGYTF. The whole variable domain, remainder taken from reference TRBV30 and TRBJ1-2, is SQTIHQWPATLVQPVGSPLSLECTVEGTSNPNLYWYRQAAGRGLQLLFYSVGIGQISSEVPQNLSASRPQDRQFILSSKKLLLSDSGFYLCAWSKAGMEANYGYTFGSGTRLTVV.

This chain connects TRBV4-3 to TRBJ1-2, with 7 bases fitting TRBD1. The CDR3 is made up of 15 amino acids. Unmatched junction bases numbered 6, after V lost 3 bases and J lost 2 bases. CDR1 LGHNA and CDR2 YSLEER come from the germline V gene. The CDR3 nucleotides are TGCGCCAGCAGCCAGGGGACAGCATACAACTATGGCTACACCTTC. It translates to CASSQGTAYNYGYTF.

The genes are TRBV10-3 and TRBJ1-3; 9 bases agree with TRBD1. The CDR3 length is 19 residues. Germline V gene lookup returns CDR1 ENHRY and CDR2 SYGVKD. J gave up 0 bases and V 6 bases, and 15 bases lay outside the gene matches. CDR3 in amino acids: CAISRPGQGGLLSGNTIYF. CDR3 DNA sequence: TGTGCCATCAGCCGACCGGGACAGGGCGGATTACTCTCTGGAAACACCATATATTTT.

This chain joins TRBV7-9 and TRBJ2-3; 8 positions match TRBD2. J was trimmed by 4 bases and V by 2 bases; bases with no gene match: 5. This CDR3 contains 15 residues. The germline CDR1 and CDR2 sequences are SEHNR and FQNEAQ (reference sequence). The CDR3: CASSLRAGGPDTQYF. CDR3 DNA: TGTGCCAGCAGCTTACGGGCGGGAGGCCCAGATACGCAGTATTTT.